Listed below are T cell receptor beta chains from one sample, sequenced in a study of T-cell memory formation after mild COVID-19. TCRdb reanalysed the 5' RACE reads using MiXCR and keeps one entry per CDR3 protein. This sample carries around 220,000 distinct CDR3 sequences, about a sixth of them seen once, and the ten largest clones take 3% to 4.5%. Sample: PBMCs or a T cell subset sorted from them (not recorded which). The origin of the receptors is a man younger than 35 who had mild COVID-19 (a few samples of this study predate the infection). Cell type and time point are not known. The CDR3 runs from the conserved cysteine through the conserved F or W. Fields, in order: V gene, J gene, D gene, CDR3 protein. A D gene is named only where the DNA matches it firmly.

v_gene: TRBV10-3; j_gene: TRBJ1-1; d_gene: .; CDR3aa: CAIKFQGTDTEAFF
v_gene: TRBV7-2; j_gene: TRBJ1-2; d_gene: .; CDR3aa: CASSLGGAVNYGYTF
v_gene: TRBV5-4; j_gene: TRBJ1-1; d_gene: .; CDR3aa: CASSFDVTQGNTEAFF
v_gene: TRBV4-2; j_gene: TRBJ2-3; d_gene: .; CDR3aa: CASSQATGEDTQYF
v_gene: TRBV4-3; j_gene: TRBJ2-5; d_gene: .; CDR3aa: CASSQGDGKETQYF
v_gene: TRBV18; j_gene: TRBJ2-6; d_gene: .; CDR3aa: CASSVTGFGANVLTF
v_gene: TRBV7-9; j_gene: TRBJ1-1; d_gene: TRBD1; CDR3aa: CASSSRQGLLNTEAFF
v_gene: TRBV9; j_gene: TRBJ1-2; d_gene: TRBD1; CDR3aa: CASSPPDRGVYGYTF
v_gene: TRBV19; j_gene: TRBJ1-2; d_gene: .; CDR3aa: CASSPSKGRSYGYTF
v_gene: TRBV18; j_gene: TRBJ2-7; d_gene: TRBD2; CDR3aa: CASSGLAGVTPYEQYF
v_gene: TRBV29-1; j_gene: TRBJ1-1; d_gene: .; CDR3aa: CSAGTHEFMNTEAFF
v_gene: TRBV2; j_gene: TRBJ1-4; d_gene: TRBD1; CDR3aa: CASRFGQGRNEKLFF
v_gene: TRBV5-1; j_gene: TRBJ2-1; d_gene: .; CDR3aa: CASSLSVSSYNEQFF
v_gene: TRBV19; j_gene: TRBJ1-5; d_gene: .; CDR3aa: CASSRARAIYQPQHF
v_gene: TRBV6-2/TRBV6-3; j_gene: TRBJ1-1; d_gene: .; CDR3aa: CASNGVNTEAFF
v_gene: TRBV3-1; j_gene: TRBJ1-1; d_gene: .; CDR3aa: CASRPRGQNTEAFF
v_gene: TRBV11-2; j_gene: TRBJ1-1; d_gene: .; CDR3aa: CASRRWNTEAFF
v_gene: TRBV20-1; j_gene: TRBJ1-5; d_gene: .; CDR3aa: CSALRGGNQPQHF
v_gene: TRBV5-1; j_gene: TRBJ1-2; d_gene: .; CDR3aa: CASSPESSNYGYTF
v_gene: TRBV6-5; j_gene: TRBJ1-1; d_gene: TRBD1; CDR3aa: CASSRGQGLNTEAFF
v_gene: TRBV2; j_gene: TRBJ1-5; d_gene: .; CDR3aa: CASSERRGNQPQHF
v_gene: TRBV7-2; j_gene: TRBJ2-3; d_gene: TRBD2; CDR3aa: CASSPTSGGAVDTQYF
v_gene: TRBV5-1; j_gene: TRBJ1-2; d_gene: TRBD1; CDR3aa: CASSWETGGVYGYTF
v_gene: TRBV7-9; j_gene: TRBJ2-3; d_gene: .; CDR3aa: CASSPTNADTQYF
v_gene: TRBV6-1; j_gene: TRBJ2-7; d_gene: TRBD1; CDR3aa: CASSPTGQPHEQYF
v_gene: TRBV25-1; j_gene: TRBJ1-2; d_gene: .; CDR3aa: CASSELRAGYGYTF
v_gene: TRBV7-6; j_gene: TRBJ1-4; d_gene: TRBD1; CDR3aa: CASSSGGDLANEKLFF
v_gene: TRBV10-3; j_gene: TRBJ1-5; d_gene: .; CDR3aa: CAISEGPYQPQHF
v_gene: TRBV2; j_gene: TRBJ2-3; d_gene: .; CDR3aa: CASSWSREDTQYF
v_gene: TRBV5-1; j_gene: TRBJ1-1; d_gene: .; CDR3aa: CASSVGQGNTEAFF
v_gene: TRBV14; j_gene: TRBJ2-5; d_gene: .; CDR3aa: CASSQGRATQYF
v_gene: TRBV4-2; j_gene: TRBJ2-1; d_gene: .; CDR3aa: CASSQGRRSGTEQFF
v_gene: TRBV23-1; j_gene: TRBJ1-2; d_gene: .; CDR3aa: CASSQSLGTDYGYTF
v_gene: TRBV4-2; j_gene: TRBJ1-6; d_gene: .; CDR3aa: CASSPRLGNSPNSPLHF
v_gene: TRBV18; j_gene: TRBJ2-5; d_gene: .; CDR3aa: CASSPYGETQYF
v_gene: TRBV2; j_gene: TRBJ1-2; d_gene: .; CDR3aa: CASTPGAGRDYGYTF
v_gene: TRBV7-3; j_gene: TRBJ2-1; d_gene: .; CDR3aa: CASGLGGTTDNEQFF
v_gene: TRBV5-1; j_gene: TRBJ2-5; d_gene: .; CDR3aa: CASAIGKSGLQETQYF
v_gene: TRBV24-1; j_gene: TRBJ1-2; d_gene: .; CDR3aa: CATSGLLQGGGYGYTF
v_gene: TRBV6-7; j_gene: TRBJ2-3; d_gene: TRBD2; CDR3aa: CASSPGLAGTHTDTQYF
v_gene: TRBV5-1; j_gene: TRBJ2-5; d_gene: .; CDR3aa: CASSLVGLETQYF
v_gene: TRBV6-5; j_gene: TRBJ2-5; d_gene: .; CDR3aa: CASSWGHLQETQYF
v_gene: TRBV7-2; j_gene: TRBJ2-1; d_gene: .; CDR3aa: CASSLWVRGSYNEQFF
v_gene: TRBV5-1; j_gene: TRBJ2-7; d_gene: .; CDR3aa: CASSFNGLDEQYF
v_gene: TRBV18; j_gene: TRBJ1-3; d_gene: .; CDR3aa: CASSPQDASGNTIYF
v_gene: TRBV7-2; j_gene: TRBJ2-1; d_gene: TRBD2; CDR3aa: CASSLDSSGGYNEQFF
v_gene: TRBV4-1; j_gene: TRBJ1-4; d_gene: TRBD1; CDR3aa: CASSHSGTGSGKLFF
v_gene: TRBV5-4; j_gene: TRBJ1-4; d_gene: .; CDR3aa: CASSLRNEKLFF
v_gene: TRBV2; j_gene: TRBJ1-1; d_gene: .; CDR3aa: CAGGLDMNTEAFF
v_gene: TRBV28; j_gene: TRBJ2-6; d_gene: TRBD2; CDR3aa: CASRASGLSGANVLTF
v_gene: TRBV6-5; j_gene: TRBJ1-2; d_gene: TRBD1; CDR3aa: CASSLGQGTLLHGYTF
v_gene: TRBV11-2; j_gene: TRBJ2-5; d_gene: .; CDR3aa: CASSSRGGSETQYF
v_gene: TRBV15; j_gene: TRBJ2-5; d_gene: TRBD2; CDR3aa: CATSPGLAGQETQYF
v_gene: TRBV28; j_gene: TRBJ1-2; d_gene: TRBD1; CDR3aa: CASNLGQGGGYTF
v_gene: TRBV25-1; j_gene: TRBJ2-2; d_gene: .; CDR3aa: CASSEYARTGELFF
v_gene: TRBV20-1; j_gene: TRBJ2-7; d_gene: TRBD1; CDR3aa: CSAPRGRDEQYF
v_gene: TRBV20-1; j_gene: TRBJ1-5; d_gene: TRBD1; CDR3aa: CSASRGQGGQPQHF